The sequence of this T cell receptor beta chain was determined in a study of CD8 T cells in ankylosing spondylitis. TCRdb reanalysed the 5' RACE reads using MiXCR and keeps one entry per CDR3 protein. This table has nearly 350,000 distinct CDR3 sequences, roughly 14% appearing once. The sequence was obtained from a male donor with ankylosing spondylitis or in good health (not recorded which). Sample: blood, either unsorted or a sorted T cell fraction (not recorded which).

CDR3 residues: CASSPGTGGDEQYF. CDR3 sequence (DNA): TGTGCCAGCAGCCCCGGGACAGGGGGTGACGAGCAGTACTTC. The J gene is TRBJ2-7, the V gene TRBV11-2; 11 bases are shared with TRBD1. From germline, CDR1 is SGHAT and CDR2 FQNNGV. The CDR3 sequence is 14 residues long. The J segment lost 5 bases and the V segment lost 5 bases, leaving 5 bases of the junction unmatched.